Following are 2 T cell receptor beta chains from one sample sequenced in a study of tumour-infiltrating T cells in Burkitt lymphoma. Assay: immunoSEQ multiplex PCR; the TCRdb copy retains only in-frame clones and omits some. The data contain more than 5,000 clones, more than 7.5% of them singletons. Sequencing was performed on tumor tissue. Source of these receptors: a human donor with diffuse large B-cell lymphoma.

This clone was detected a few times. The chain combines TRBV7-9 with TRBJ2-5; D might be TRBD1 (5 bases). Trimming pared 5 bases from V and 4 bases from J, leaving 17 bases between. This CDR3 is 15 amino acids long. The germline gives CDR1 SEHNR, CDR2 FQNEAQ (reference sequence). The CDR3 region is CASSSTLREGETQYF. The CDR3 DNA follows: TGTGCCAGCAGCAGCACCCTCAGGGAAGGAGAGACCCAGTACTTC. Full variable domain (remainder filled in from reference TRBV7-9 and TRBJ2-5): DTGVSQNPRHKITKRGQNVTFRCDPISEHNRLYWYRQTLGQGPEFLTYFQNEAQLEKSRLLSDRFSAERPKGSFSTLEIQRTEQGDSAMYLCASSSTLREGETQYFGPGTRLLVL.

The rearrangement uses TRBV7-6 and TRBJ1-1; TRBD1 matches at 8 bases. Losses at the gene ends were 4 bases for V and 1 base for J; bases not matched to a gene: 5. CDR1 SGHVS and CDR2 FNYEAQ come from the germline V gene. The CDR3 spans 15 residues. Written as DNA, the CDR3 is TGTGCCAGCAGCTCAGGGCAGGGGGCGAACACTGAAGCTTTCTTT. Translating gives CASSSGQGANTEAFF.